This TCR beta chain was sequenced in a study of cytomegalovirus exposure and HLA in healthy donors. With 60 Vbeta and 13 Jbeta primers, the PCR was carried out. Data came from immunoSEQ multiplex PCR; TCRdb stores just in-frame clones and leaves some out. The sample has around 130,000 clones, approximately 77% seen once. Source material: PBMCs. The sequence was obtained from a woman aged 60-75 years in good health and CMV-seronegative.

CDR3 sequence: CSVDRSTGKVTEAFF. In DNA form, the CDR3 reads TGCAGCGTTGACCGATCCACAGGGAAGGTCACTGAAGCTTTCTTT. The V call is TRBV29-1, the J call TRBJ1-1; TRBD1 might be the D (6 bases). The V end was cut by 3 bases, the J end by 4 bases, with 18 bases between. This CDR3 spans 15 amino acids. In germline, CDR1 is SQVTM, CDR2 ANQGSEA.